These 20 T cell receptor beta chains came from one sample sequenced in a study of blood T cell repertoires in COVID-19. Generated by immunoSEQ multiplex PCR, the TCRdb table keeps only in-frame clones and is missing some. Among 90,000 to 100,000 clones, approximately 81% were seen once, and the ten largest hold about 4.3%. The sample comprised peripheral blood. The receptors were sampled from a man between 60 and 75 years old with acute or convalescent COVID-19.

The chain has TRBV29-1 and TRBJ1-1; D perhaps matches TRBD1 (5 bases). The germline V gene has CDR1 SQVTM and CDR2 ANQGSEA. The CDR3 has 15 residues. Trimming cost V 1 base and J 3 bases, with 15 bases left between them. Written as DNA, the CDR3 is TGCAGCGTTGAAGCCCTGCTGACAGAGGACACTGAAGCTTTCTTT. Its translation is CSVEALLTEDTEAFF.

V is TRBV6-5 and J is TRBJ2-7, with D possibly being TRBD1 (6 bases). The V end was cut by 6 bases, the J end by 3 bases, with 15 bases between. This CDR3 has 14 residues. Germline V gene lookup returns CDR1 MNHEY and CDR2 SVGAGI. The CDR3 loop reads CASSPDRQVYEQYV. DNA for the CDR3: TGTGCCAGCAGCCCAGACCGACAGGTCTACGAGCAGTACGTC.

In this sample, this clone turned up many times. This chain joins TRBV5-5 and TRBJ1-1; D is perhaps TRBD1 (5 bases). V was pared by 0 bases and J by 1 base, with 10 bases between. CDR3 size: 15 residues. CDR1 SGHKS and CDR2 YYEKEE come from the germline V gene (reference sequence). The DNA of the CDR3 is TGTGCCAGCAGCTTGGGAGTTAGGGGGAACACTGAAGCTTTCTTT. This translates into CASSLGVRGNTEAFF.

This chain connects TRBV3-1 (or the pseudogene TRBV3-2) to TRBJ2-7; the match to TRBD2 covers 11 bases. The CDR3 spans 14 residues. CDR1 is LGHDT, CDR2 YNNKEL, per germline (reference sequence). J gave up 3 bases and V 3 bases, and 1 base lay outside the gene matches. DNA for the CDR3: TGTGCCAGCAGCCAGGGGACTAGCGGCTACGAGCAGTACGTC. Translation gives CASSQGTSGYEQYV.

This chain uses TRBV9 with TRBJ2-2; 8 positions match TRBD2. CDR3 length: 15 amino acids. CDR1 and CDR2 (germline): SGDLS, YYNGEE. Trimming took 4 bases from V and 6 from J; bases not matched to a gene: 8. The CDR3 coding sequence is TGTGCCAGCAGCCTGAGCGGGGGAACATCCGGGGAGCTGTTTTTT. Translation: CASSLSGGTSGELFF.

CDR3 in DNA: TGCGCCAGCAGTGAGTCGCCACTAGCGGGAGACGGCGATGAGCAGTTCTTC. Amino acid sequence: CASSESPLAGDGDEQFF. The V gene is TRBV10-1, the J gene TRBJ2-1, with 11 bases aligning to TRBD2. The germline V gene encodes CDR1 WNHNN and CDR2 SYGVQD (reference sequence). This CDR3 contains 17 residues. Trimming removed 0 bases from V and 8 bases from J; junction bases left unmatched: 9.

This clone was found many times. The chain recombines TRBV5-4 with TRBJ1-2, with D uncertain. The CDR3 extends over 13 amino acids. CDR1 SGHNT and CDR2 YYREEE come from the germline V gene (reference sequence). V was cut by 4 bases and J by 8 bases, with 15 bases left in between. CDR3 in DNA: TGTGCCAGCAGCCCGGCTGGGTTCGGGGGCTACACCTTC. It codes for CASSPAGFGGYTF.

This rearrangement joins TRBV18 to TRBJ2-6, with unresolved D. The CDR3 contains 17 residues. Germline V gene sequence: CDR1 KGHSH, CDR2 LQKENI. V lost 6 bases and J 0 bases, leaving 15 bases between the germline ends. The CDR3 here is CASSPLMPGSGANVLTF. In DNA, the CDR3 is TGTGCCAGCTCCCCCTTAATGCCGGGCTCTGGGGCCAACGTCCTGACTTTC.

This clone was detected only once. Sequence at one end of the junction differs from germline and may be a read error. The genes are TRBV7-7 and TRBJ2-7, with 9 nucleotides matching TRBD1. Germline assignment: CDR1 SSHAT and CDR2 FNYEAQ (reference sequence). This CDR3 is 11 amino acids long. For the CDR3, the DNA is TGCTACAGGGGGCAATTTAACGAGCAGTACTTC. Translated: CYRGQFNEQYF.

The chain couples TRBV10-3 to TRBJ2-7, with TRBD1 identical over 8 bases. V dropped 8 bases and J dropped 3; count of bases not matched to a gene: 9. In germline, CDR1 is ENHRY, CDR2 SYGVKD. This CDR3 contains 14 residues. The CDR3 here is CAISNRGAYYEQYV. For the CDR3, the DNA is TGTGCCATCTCAAACAGGGGGGCCTACTACGAGCAGTACGTC.

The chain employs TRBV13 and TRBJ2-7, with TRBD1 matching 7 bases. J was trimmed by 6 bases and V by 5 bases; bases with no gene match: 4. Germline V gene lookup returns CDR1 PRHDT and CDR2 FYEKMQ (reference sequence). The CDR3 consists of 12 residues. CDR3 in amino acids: CASSRGTAEQYF. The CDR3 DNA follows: TGTGCCAGCAGCAGAGGGACAGCCGAGCAGTACTTC.

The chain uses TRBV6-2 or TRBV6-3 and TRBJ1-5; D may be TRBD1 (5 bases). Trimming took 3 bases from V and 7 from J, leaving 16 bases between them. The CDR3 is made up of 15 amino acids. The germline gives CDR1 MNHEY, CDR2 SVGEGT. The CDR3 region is CASSYGAGLGQPQHF. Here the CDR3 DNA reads TGTGCCAGCAGTTATGGGGCCGGGTTGGGGCAGCCCCAGCATTTT.

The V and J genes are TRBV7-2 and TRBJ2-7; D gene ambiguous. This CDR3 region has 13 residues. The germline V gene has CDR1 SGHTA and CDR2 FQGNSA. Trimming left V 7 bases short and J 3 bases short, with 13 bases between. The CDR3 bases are TGTGCCAGCAACTACCATACGGACTACGAGCAGTACTTC. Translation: CASNYHTDYEQYF.

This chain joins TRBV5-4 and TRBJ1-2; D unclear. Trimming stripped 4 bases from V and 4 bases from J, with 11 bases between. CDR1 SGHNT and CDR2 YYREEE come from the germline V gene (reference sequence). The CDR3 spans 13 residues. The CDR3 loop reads CASSLDSLYGYTF. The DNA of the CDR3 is TGTGCCAGCAGCCTCGATAGTCTCTATGGCTACACCTTC.

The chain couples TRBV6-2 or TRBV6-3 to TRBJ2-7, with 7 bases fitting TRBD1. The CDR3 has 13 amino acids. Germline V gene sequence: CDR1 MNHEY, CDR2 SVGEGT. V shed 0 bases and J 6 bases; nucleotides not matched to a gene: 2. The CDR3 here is CASSYSRGREQYV. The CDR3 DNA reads TGTGCCAGCAGTTACTCGAGGGGGCGCGAGCAGTACGTC.

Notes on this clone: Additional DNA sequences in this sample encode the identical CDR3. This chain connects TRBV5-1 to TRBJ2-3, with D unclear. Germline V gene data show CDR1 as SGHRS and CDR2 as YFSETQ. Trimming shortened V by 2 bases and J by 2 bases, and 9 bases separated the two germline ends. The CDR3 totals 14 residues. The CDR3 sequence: CASSLALSTDTQYF. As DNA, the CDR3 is TGCGCCAGCAGCTTAGCCCTTTCCACAGATACGCAGTATTTT.

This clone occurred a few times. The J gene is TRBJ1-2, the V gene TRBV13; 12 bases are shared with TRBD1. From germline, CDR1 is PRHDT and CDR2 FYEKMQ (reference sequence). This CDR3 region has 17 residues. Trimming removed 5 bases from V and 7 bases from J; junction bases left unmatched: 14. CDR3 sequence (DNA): TGTGCCAGCAGCCTCAGTACCGGGACAGGGGGCGAAAGTGGCTACACCTTC. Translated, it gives CASSLSTGTGGESGYTF.

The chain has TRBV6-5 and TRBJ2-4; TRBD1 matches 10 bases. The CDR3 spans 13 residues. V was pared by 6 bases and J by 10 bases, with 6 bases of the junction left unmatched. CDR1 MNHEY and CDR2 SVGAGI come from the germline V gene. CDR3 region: CASRYGTGEIQYF. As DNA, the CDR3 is TGTGCCAGCAGATATGGGACAGGGGAGATTCAGTACTTC.

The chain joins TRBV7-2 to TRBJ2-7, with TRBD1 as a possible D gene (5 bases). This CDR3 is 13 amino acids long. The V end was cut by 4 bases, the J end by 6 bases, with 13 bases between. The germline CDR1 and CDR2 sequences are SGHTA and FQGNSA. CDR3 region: CASSSQGVGEQYV. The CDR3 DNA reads TGTGCCAGCAGCTCGCAAGGGGTTGGCGAGCAGTACGTC.

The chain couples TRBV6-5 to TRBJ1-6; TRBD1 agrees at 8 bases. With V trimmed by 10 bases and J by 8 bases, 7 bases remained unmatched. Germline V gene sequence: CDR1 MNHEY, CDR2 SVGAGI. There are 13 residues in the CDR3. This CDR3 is CATVDRGYSPLHF. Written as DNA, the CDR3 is TGTGCCACTGTAGACAGGGGATATTCACCCCTCCACTTT.